This TCR beta chain was recorded in a study of blood T cell repertoires in COVID-19. Turning to the study itself: T cells, B-cell-depleted T cells, or PBMCs supplied cDNA or gDNA.

Under the authors' procedure: Amplification of reference gene primers provided the estimated nucleated cell counts. Libraries were prepared by immunoSEQ multiplex PCR; TCRdb keeps only in-frame clonotypes and omits some of them. V and J calls and clone size are as listed in that table; D and trimming were resolved from the DNA. This sample has hundreds of thousands of clones, with about nine tenths found just once. The ends were cut back, 2 bases at V and 0 bases at J, with 13 bases in the middle. Germline V gives CDR1 SGHVS, CDR2 FNYEAQ. The CDR3 has 17 amino acids. Participant-given clinical history determined each cohort assignment.

This receptor was identified in a man younger than 35 who had recovered from COVID-19. The J gene is TRBJ1-4, the V gene TRBV7-6, with D possibly matching TRBD1 (6 bases). The sample comprised PBMCs or T cells enriched from blood (not recorded which). The DNA of the CDR3 is TGTGCCAGCAGCTTACTCTCAGGGGATTCAACTAATGAAAAACTGTTTTTT. Translated: CASSLLSGDSTNEKLFF. The full variable domain, with the rest looked up from reference TRBV7-6 and TRBJ1-4, is GAGVSQSPRYKVTKRGQDVALRCDPISGHVSLYWYRQALGQGPEFLTYFNYEAQQDKSGLPNDRFSAERPEGSISTLTIQRTEQRDSAMYRCASSLLSGDSTNEKLFFGSGTQLSVL.